Sequencing of this T cell receptor beta chain was carried out in a study of blood T cell repertoires in COVID-19. Whole-study context: The analysed material was cDNA or gDNA that came from T cells, B-cell-depleted T cells, or PBMCs.

The method was immunoSEQ multiplex PCR; TCRdb's version includes in-frame clones alone and lacks a portion of them. The sample lists 200,000 to 250,000 clones; 84% were seen once. The study recruited people aged about 18 to 90 years across 20 to 30 US areas. What the recovered Cohort 3 donors had was two negative PCRs, clearance, or symptom resolution. CDR3 length: 15 amino acids. Sequencing was performed on PBMCs or T cells enriched from blood (not recorded which). This TCR was recovered from a man in his 60s who had recovered from COVID-19. The V gene is TRBV21-1, the J gene TRBJ1-2; TRBD1 reflects the table's D call only, with no check against the DNA. TRBV21-1 is recorded as a pseudogene. CDR3 amino acids: CASSLSRDSNYGYTF. In nucleotides, the CDR3 is TGTGCCAGCAGCTTATCCAGGGATTCAAACTATGGCTACACCTTC.